The clone carrying this T cell receptor beta chain was seen ten or more times. This sample is drawn from a study of T cell repertoires in cytomegalovirus infection. A single record per CDR3 protein comes from TCRdb applying MiXCR to the reads. This sample carries about 250,000 distinct CDR3 sequences, 6.5% of them seen once, and the ten largest clones take 6.5%. Sequences were obtained from PBMCs. The sequence came from a human donor in good health (CMV status not recorded). Some clones in this sample may be carry-over from other donors' samples.

DNA for the CDR3: TGTGCCAGCGGGGAGGGACAGCCCTATGGCTACACCTTC. Amino acid sequence: CASGEGQPYGYTF. V gene TRBV28 combines with J gene TRBJ1-2; 7 nucleotides agree with TRBD1. Germline-derived CDR1 and CDR2 are MDHEN and SYDVKM. Trimming cost V 8 bases and J 4 bases; bases outside gene matches: 7. This CDR3 region has 13 residues.